These 19 T cell receptor beta chains share one sample of origin, sequenced in a study of blood T cell repertoires in COVID-19. Libraries were prepared by immunoSEQ multiplex PCR; TCRdb keeps only in-frame clonotypes and omits some of them. This table has 56,000 or so clones, 65% to 80% appearing once. Input material: peripheral blood. The receptors shown here come from a woman in her sixties or seventies with acute or convalescent COVID-19.

This clone turned up a few times. CDR3 DNA: TGTGCCAGTACTGGACACGGGTATGGCTACACCTTC. Protein sequence: CASTGHGYGYTF. The J gene is TRBJ1-2, the V gene TRBV19, with a tentative D call TRBD1 (5 bases). The CDR3 sequence is 12 residues long. Germline V gives CDR1 LNHDA, CDR2 SQIVND (reference sequence). With 7 bases removed from V and 5 bases from J, the gap between germline ends came to 11 bases.

This sequence joins TRBV19 and TRBJ1-6; D perhaps matches TRBD1 (5 bases). The V and J ends lost 6 bases and 4 bases respectively, with 16 bases between them. Per germline, CDR1 LNHDA and CDR2 SQIVND (reference sequence). This CDR3 is built from 16 residues. In DNA, the CDR3 is TGTGCCAGTAGGTCGAAGGGGAACGTATATAATTCACCCCTCCACTTT. It codes for CASRSKGNVYNSPLHF.

This chain links TRBV5-6 with TRBJ2-5; 7 bases are a match to TRBD1. The CDR3 loop spans 13 amino acids. Germline values: CDR1 SGHDT, CDR2 YYEEEE. Trimming at V came to 4 bases and at J to 2 bases, leaving 2 bases not matched to a gene. DNA of the CDR3: TGTGCCAGCAGCCGGGGACAGCAAGAGACCCAGTACTTC. This codes for CASSRGQQETQYF.

The J gene is TRBJ1-5, the V gene TRBV3-1 (or the pseudogene TRBV3-2); a possible D gene is TRBD1 (5 bases). Trimming stripped 4 bases from V and 1 base from J, with 8 bases between. This CDR3 is 14 amino acids long. Looked up from germline, CDR1 is LGHDT and CDR2 is YNNKEL (reference sequence). CDR3 coding DNA: TGTGCCAGCAGCCCTCCAGGGAGCAATCAGCCCCAGCATTTT. It is translated as CASSPPGSNQPQHF.

This clone occurred once. The rearrangement uses TRBV12-3 or TRBV12-4 and TRBJ1-1; 7 bases fit TRBD1. The CDR3 is 12 residues long. J was trimmed by 7 bases and V by 4 bases; bases with no gene match: 3. This chain's CDR3 is CASSSGQFEAFF. CDR3 bases: TGTGCCAGCAGTTCGGGACAGTTTGAAGCTTTCTTT.

V gene TRBV5-8 combines with J gene TRBJ2-7, with TRBD2 matching 7 bases. This CDR3 comprises 13 residues. After removal of 4 bases from V and 2 bases from J, the junction contained 3 bases not matched to a gene. CDR1 and CDR2 (germline): SGHTS, YDEGEE. The CDR3 coding sequence is TGTGCCAGCAGCCCAAGCGGGGCCTACGAGCAGTACTTC. As protein: CASSPSGAYEQYF.

V and J are TRBV5-1 and TRBJ1-6; 7 bases map to TRBD1. V gave up 4 bases and J gave up 6 bases; unmatched junction bases: 16. The CDR3 totals 18 residues. Germline V gene data show CDR1 as SGHRS and CDR2 as YFSETQ. CDR3 nucleotide sequence: TGCGCCAGCAGCACTGACCGGGACAGCAGCCCCGTTAATTCACCCCTCCACTTT. It translates to CASSTDRDSSPVNSPLHF.

The rearrangement uses TRBV19 and TRBJ2-4, with D unresolved. The CDR3 consists of 12 residues. Trimming stripped 6 bases from V and 9 bases from J, with 12 bases between. Per the germline V gene, CDR1 is LNHDA and CDR2 is SQIVND (reference sequence). The chain's CDR3 is CASRERSGIQYF. The CDR3 DNA is TGTGCCAGTAGGGAGAGGTCGGGCATTCAGTACTTC.

The genes are TRBV6-8 and TRBJ1-2; the D gene is possibly TRBD1 (6 bases). Trimming left V 2 bases short and J 4 bases short, with 14 bases between. Germline CDR1 and CDR2: MNHGY and SAAAGT. The CDR3 length is 15 residues. The CDR3 loop reads CASSYPAGACYGYTF. Here the CDR3 DNA reads TGTGCCAGCAGTTACCCGGCGGGGGCTTGCTATGGCTACACCTTC.

As DNA, the CDR3 is TGTGCCAGCAGTGTTGCCAGGAACACTGAAGCTTTCTTT. Protein sequence: CASSVARNTEAFF. The J gene is TRBJ1-1, the V gene TRBV2; unclear D gene. V gave up 4 bases and J gave up 1 base, with 7 bases separating them. CDR1 is SNHLY, CDR2 FYNNEI, per germline. The CDR3 totals 13 residues.

The chain couples TRBV11-3 to TRBJ1-1; possible D gene TRBD1, 5 bases. The CDR3 has 15 amino acids. CDR1 and CDR2 from the germline V gene are SGHNT and YENEEA. V shed 0 bases and J shed 0 bases, with 8 bases lying between them. The CDR3: CASSLDTGMNTEAFF. In nucleotides, the CDR3 is TGTGCCAGCAGCTTAGATACAGGTATGAACACTGAAGCTTTCTTT.

This clone came up once. The V gene is TRBV28, the J gene TRBJ1-2, with 11 bases aligning to TRBD1. CDR3 length equals 16 residues. The germline CDR1 and CDR2 sequences are MDHEN and SYDVKM. V trimming: 4 bases; J trimming: 4 bases; junction bases outside the gene matches: 8. CDR3 sequence (DNA): TGTGCCAGCAGTTCGGGACAGGGGGTAGTACCCTATGGCTACACCTTC. It codes for CASSSGQGVVPYGYTF.

The chain is built from TRBV12-3 or TRBV12-4 and TRBJ1-2; weak D call: TRBD1 (6 bases). The CDR3 is 13 residues long. Trimming left V 7 bases short and J 6 bases short, with 15 bases between. The CDR3: CASTQGAGDGYTF. The CDR3 DNA reads TGTGCCAGCACCCAAGGGGCAGGGGATGGCTACACCTTC.

The rearrangement uses TRBV6-1 and TRBJ2-1; 12 nucleotides line up with TRBD2. Germline V gene lookup returns CDR1 MNHNS and CDR2 SASEGT. Losses at the gene ends were 2 bases for V and 13 bases for J; bases not matched to a gene: 9. CDR3 size: 15 residues. The CDR3: CASSEQSSGGAFQFF. The CDR3 bases are TGTGCCAGCAGTGAACAGTCTAGCGGGGGGGCCTTCCAGTTCTTC.

The chain has TRBV5-4 and TRBJ1-3, with 8 nucleotides matching TRBD1. The CDR3 spans 15 residues. Unmatched junction bases numbered 2, after V lost 0 bases and J lost 3 bases. Germline V gives CDR1 SGHNT, CDR2 YYREEE (reference sequence). The CDR3 sequence: CASSLDTGGGNTIYF. Here the CDR3 DNA reads TGTGCCAGCAGCTTGGATACAGGGGGTGGAAACACCATATATTTT.

This clone appeared a single time. The V call is TRBV4-2, the J call TRBJ1-1; D remains unclear. V shed 1 base and J shed 7 bases, with 10 bases lying between them. The CDR3 contains 13 residues. CDR1 and CDR2 from the germline V gene are LGHNA and YNFKEQ. DNA of the CDR3: TGTGCCAGCAGCCAAGGCCTGGAGGATGAAGCTTTCTTT. Translating gives CASSQGLEDEAFF.

This chain links TRBV27 with TRBJ2-3; 7 bases are shared with TRBD1. Germline V gives CDR1 MNHEY, CDR2 SMNVEV (reference sequence). Losses at the gene ends were 6 bases for V and 0 bases for J; bases not matched to a gene: 6. This CDR3 region has 15 residues. The CDR3 DNA is TGTGCCAGCAGGCACCGACAGGGAAGCACAGATACGCAGTATTTT. Translation: CASRHRQGSTDTQYF.

The chain is built from TRBV4-1 and TRBJ1-6; 8 bases match TRBD1. Germline V CDR1 and CDR2: MGHRA, YSYEKL. J was trimmed by 7 bases and V by 1 base; bases with no gene match: 9. The CDR3 runs 17 residues. CDR3 sequence: CASSQGTGTKGNSPLHF. CDR3 sequence (DNA): TGCGCCAGCAGCCAAGGGACAGGGACAAAGGGCAATTCACCCCTCCACTTT.

The chain employs TRBV12-3 or TRBV12-4 and TRBJ2-7; the D is unclear. The CDR3 has 12 residues. The V end was cut by 3 bases, the J end by 3 bases, with 6 bases between. CDR3 in amino acids: CASSFTGYEQYF. The CDR3 DNA follows: TGTGCCAGCAGTTTTACCGGCTACGAGCAGTACTTC.